A single sample gave rise to the 21 T cell receptor beta chains below, sequenced in a study of blood T cell repertoires in COVID-19. Profiling relied on immunoSEQ multiplex PCR, and the TCRdb table lists in-frame clones only, not all of them. This table holds fewer than 250,000 clones, about 85% found once. Input material: peripheral blood. These receptors came from a man in his sixties or seventies with acute or convalescent COVID-19.

This clone was observed once. The CDR3 nucleotides are TGTGCCAGCAGCTTCCTGGGACAGGGGACGAGGGAGCAGTACTTC. The encoded protein is CASSFLGQGTREQYF. V and J are TRBV7-2 and TRBJ2-7; 10 nucleotides align to TRBD1. The germline V gene encodes CDR1 SGHTA and CDR2 FQGNSA. This CDR3 has 15 residues. V shed 3 bases and J 7 bases; nucleotides not matched to a gene: 9.

This chain connects TRBV7-9 to TRBJ1-2, with D possibly matching TRBD1 (5 bases). This CDR3 spans 19 amino acids. V was trimmed by 1 base and J by 6 bases, leaving 27 bases between them. Germline CDR1 is SEHNR and CDR2 is FQNEAQ (reference sequence). DNA of the CDR3: TGTGCCAGCAGCTTAGAGTCGTCAGGGATCCGAATACGGGTCGATGGCTACACCTTC. Translation: CASSLESSGIRIRVDGYTF.

The gene calls are TRBV19 and TRBJ1-1; maybe TRBD1 (6 bases). Germline V gene data show CDR1 as LNHDA and CDR2 as SQIVND (reference sequence). Deletions cut 4 bases from V and 0 bases from J, with 12 bases between. CDR3 length equals 15 residues. In DNA form, the CDR3 reads TGTGCCAGTAGTAGTGACAGGCAGATGAACACTGAAGCTTTCTTT. Its protein is CASSSDRQMNTEAFF. Using reference TRBV19 and TRBJ1-1 for the parts outside the CDR3, the full variable domain is DGGITQSPKYLFRKEGQNVTLSCEQNLNHDAMYWYRQDPGQGLRLIYYSQIVNDFQKGDIAEGYSVSREKKESFPLTVTSAQKNPTAFYLCASSSDRQMNTEAFFGQGTRLTVV.

J is TRBJ2-4 and V is TRBV7-2; D is possibly TRBD1 (6 bases). The V gene's germline CDR1 is SGHTA and CDR2 FQGNSA. The length of the CDR3 is 14 residues. V lost 2 bases, J lost 5 bases, and 10 bases lay in between. The CDR3 here is CASSLRDRQNIQYF. CDR3 coding DNA: TGTGCCAGCAGCTTACGCGACAGGCAAAACATTCAGTACTTC.

The CDR3 DNA follows: TGTGCCAGCAGCCGACTAGGTGCTGGAAACACCATATATTTT. Its translation is CASSRLGAGNTIYF. This chain uses TRBV3-1 (or the pseudogene TRBV3-2) with TRBJ1-3, with D uncertain. The CDR3 has 14 residues. The V and J ends lost 4 bases and 2 bases respectively, with 9 bases between them. Germline lookup yields CDR1 LGHDT and CDR2 YNNKEL (reference sequence).

This chain connects TRBV12-5 to TRBJ1-1; no reliable D call. V shed 2 bases and J shed 1 base, with 5 bases lying between them. Germline CDR1 is LGHNT and CDR2 is FRNRAP. This CDR3 spans 13 amino acids. This chain's CDR3 is CASGLKANTEAFF. CDR3 nucleotides: TGTGCTAGTGGTTTGAAAGCGAACACTGAAGCTTTCTTT. The complete variable domain, with remaining parts taken from reference TRBV12-5 and TRBJ1-1, reads DARVTQTPRHKVTEMGQEVTMRCQPILGHNTVFWYRQTMMQGLELLAYFRNRAPLDDSGMPKDRFSAEMPDATLATLKIQPSEPRDSAVYFCASGLKANTEAFFGQGTRLTVV.

The V call is TRBV7-3, the J call TRBJ2-2; possible D gene TRBD1, 5 bases. V was pared by 5 bases and J by 4 bases, with 14 bases between. This CDR3 contains 15 residues. The germline V gene has CDR1 SGHTA and CDR2 FQGTGA. The CDR3 protein is CASSPTRQTTGELFF. The CDR3 bases are TGTGCCAGCAGCCCAACCCGACAGACCACCGGGGAGCTGTTTTTT.

J is TRBJ1-6 and V is TRBV7-6; D call uncertain. Trimming cost V 5 bases and J 8 bases, with 19 bases left between them. Germline CDR1 and CDR2: SGHVS and FNYEAQ. The CDR3 spans 16 residues. CDR3 amino acids: CASSVSPGGGDSPLHF. Here the CDR3 DNA reads TGTGCCAGCAGCGTTAGCCCCGGCGGCGGGGATTCACCCCTCCACTTT. The full variable domain, completed using reference TRBV7-6 and TRBJ1-6, is GAGVSQSPRYKVTKRGQDVALRCDPISGHVSLYWYRQALGQGPEFLTYFNYEAQQDKSGLPNDRFSAERPEGSISTLTIQRTEQRDSAMYRCASSVSPGGGDSPLHFGNGTRLTVT.

The chain is built from TRBV6-2 or TRBV6-3 and TRBJ2-1; 12 nucleotides match TRBD2. This CDR3 is built from 17 residues. Germline V gene lookup returns CDR1 MNHEY and CDR2 SVGEGT. V gave up 2 bases and J gave up 0 bases; unmatched junction bases: 2. CDR3 sequence: CASSYETSGSSYNEQFF. The CDR3 nucleotides read TGTGCCAGCAGTTACGAGACTAGCGGGAGCTCCTACAATGAGCAGTTCTTC.

This sequence joins TRBV23-1 and TRBJ1-4, with TRBD1 identical over 8 bases. TRBV23-1 belongs to the ORF category, with a function that is uncertain. The CDR3 is 17 amino acids. The junction had 9 bases not matched to a gene; V was cut back by 1 base and J by 5 bases. CDR3 DNA: TGCGCCAGCAGTCAATGTGTCAGGGGGCTAATAAATGAAAAACTGTTTTTT. Residues: CASSQCVRGLINEKLFF.

The chain recombines TRBV3-1 (or the pseudogene TRBV3-2) with TRBJ1-1; D is unclear. CDR1 is LGHDT, CDR2 YNNKEL, per germline (reference sequence). Trimming left V 2 bases short and J 4 bases short, with 5 bases between. This CDR3 has 12 amino acids. The CDR3 bases are TGTGCCAGCAGCCAACTCCCCACTGAAGCTTTCTTT. It yields the protein CASSQLPTEAFF.

This clone appeared a few times. The chain couples TRBV13 to TRBJ2-7; no reliable D call. Trimming pared 5 bases from V and 8 bases from J, leaving 13 bases between. The CDR3 is 12 residues long. Looked up from germline, CDR1 is PRHDT and CDR2 is FYEKMQ (reference sequence). The chain's CDR3 is CASSTGAQKQYF. CDR3 coding DNA: TGTGCCAGCAGCACCGGAGCCCAGAAGCAGTACTTC.

The J gene is TRBJ2-5, the V gene TRBV28; D perhaps matches TRBD1 (5 bases). V shed 2 bases and J shed 4 bases, with 11 bases lying between them. The CDR3 length is 14 residues. The V gene's germline CDR1 is MDHEN and CDR2 SYDVKM. CDR3 sequence: CASSLRQGAETQYF. The CDR3 DNA follows: TGTGCCAGCAGTTTACGGCAGGGTGCAGAGACCCAGTACTTC. Supplemented by reference TRBV28 and TRBJ2-5, the full variable domain reads DVKVTQSSRYLVKRTGEKVFLECVQDMDHENMFWYRQDPGLGLRLIYFSYDVKMKEKGDIPEGYSVSREKKERFSLILESASTNQTSMYLCASSLRQGAETQYFGPGTRLLVL.

The CDR3 sequence is CASSLGLAADTQYF. The CDR3 DNA follows: TGCGCCAGCAGCTTGGGGCTAGCTGCAGATACGCAGTATTTT. The chain couples TRBV5-1 to TRBJ2-3; possibly TRBD2 for D (5 bases). The CDR3 consists of 14 residues. The V end lost 0 bases, the J end lost 4 bases, and 9 bases lay between the germline ends. Germline V CDR1 and CDR2: SGHRS, YFSETQ. The full variable domain, completed using reference TRBV5-1 and TRBJ2-3, is KAGVTQTPRYLIKTRGQQVTLSCSPISGHRSVSWYQQTPGQGLQFLFEYFSETQRNKGNFPGRFSGRQFSNSRSEMNVSTLELGDSALYLCASSLGLAADTQYFGPGTRLTVL.

The chain joins TRBV7-8 to TRBJ2-7, with D possibly being TRBD2 (6 bases). Germline assignment: CDR1 SGHVS and CDR2 FQNEAQ. Trimming took 2 bases from V and 2 from J, leaving 16 bases between them. There are 16 residues in the CDR3. DNA for the CDR3: TGTGCCAGCAGCTTATTTGGAAGCGGGTCCACCTACGAGCAGTACTTC. It specifies CASSLFGSGSTYEQYF.

CDR3 nucleotides: TGTGCCATCAGTGAGGGGAGATGGAACACTGAAGCTTTCTTT. Protein product: CAISEGRWNTEAFF. The chain has TRBV10-3 and TRBJ1-1, with no clear D. Germline V gene lookup returns CDR1 ENHRY and CDR2 SYGVKD. The CDR3 contains 14 residues. Deletions cut 2 bases from V and 1 base from J, with 8 bases between.

The chain links TRBV4-1 to TRBJ2-7; D is possibly TRBD1 (6 bases). This CDR3 region has 13 residues. The V gene lost 1 base and the J gene lost 7 bases, with 11 bases spanning the gap. CDR1 is MGHRA and CDR2 is YSYEKL in the germline V gene. CDR3 sequence reads: CASSQVGAKEQYF. The CDR3 bases are TGCGCCAGCAGCCAAGTGGGGGCGAAAGAGCAGTACTTC.

This chain links TRBV2 with TRBJ2-5, with D perhaps TRBD1 (5 bases). This CDR3 has 15 residues. Looked up from germline, CDR1 is SNHLY and CDR2 is FYNNEI. V was shortened by 0 bases and J by 1 base, with 9 bases between the two germline ends. The CDR3 nucleotides read TGTGCCAGCAGTGAAGCGATCAGGGTCCAAGAGACCCAGTACTTC. This encodes CASSEAIRVQETQYF.

This clone was detected a few times. V usage is TRBV18 and J usage is TRBJ1-3, with a weak D call TRBD1 (6 bases). Germline CDR1 reads KGHSH; CDR2 reads LQKENI. V was shortened by 5 bases and J by 3 bases, with 11 bases between the two germline ends. The CDR3 runs 14 residues. CDR3 nucleotides: TGTGCCAGCTCATCGGACAGCGATGGAAACACCATATATTTT. Protein sequence: CASSSDSDGNTIYF.

Here the CDR3 reads CASSQEPQGSQPQHF. In nucleotides, the CDR3 is TGTGCCAGCAGCCAAGAGCCACAGGGTAGTCAGCCCCAGCATTTT. The chain couples TRBV4-2 to TRBJ1-5; the D gene is possibly TRBD1 (6 bases). Germline V gene sequence: CDR1 LGHNA, CDR2 YNFKEQ. CDR3 length equals 15 residues. Trimming left V 0 bases short and J 6 bases short, with 12 bases between.

This chain joins TRBV23-1 and TRBJ1-1, with D possibly being TRBD1 (6 bases). TRBV23-1 is noted as an ORF with a role that remains uncertain. The CDR3 has 22 amino acids. V was shortened by 7 bases and J by 4 bases, with 40 bases between the two germline ends. The CDR3 coding sequence is TGCGCCAGCACCTCATTGACCCAGAAATCATCAGGGGTGAAGGAATGGAGCACTGAAGCTTTCTTT. It yields the protein CASTSLTQKSSGVKEWSTEAFF.